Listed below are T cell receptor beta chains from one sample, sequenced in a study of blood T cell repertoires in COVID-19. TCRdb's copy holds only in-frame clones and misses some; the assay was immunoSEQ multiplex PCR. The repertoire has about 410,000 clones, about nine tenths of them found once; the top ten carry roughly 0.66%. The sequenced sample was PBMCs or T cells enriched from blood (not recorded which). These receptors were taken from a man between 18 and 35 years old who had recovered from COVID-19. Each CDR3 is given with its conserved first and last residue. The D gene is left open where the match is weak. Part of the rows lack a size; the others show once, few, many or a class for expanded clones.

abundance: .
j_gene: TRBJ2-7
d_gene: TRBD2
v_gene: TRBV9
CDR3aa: CASSVGGRVYEQYF
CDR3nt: TGTGCCAGCAGCGTAGGTGGGAGGGTCTACGAGCAGTACTTC

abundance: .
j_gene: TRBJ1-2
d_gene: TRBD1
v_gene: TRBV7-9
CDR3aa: CASSWDSYGYTF
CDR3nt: TGTGCCAGCAGCTGGGACAGCTATGGCTACACCTTC

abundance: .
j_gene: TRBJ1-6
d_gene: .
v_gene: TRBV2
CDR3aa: CASSEERVSGVDSPLHF
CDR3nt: TGTGCCAGCAGTGAAGAGAGGGTGTCTGGTGTTGATTCACCCCTCCACTTT

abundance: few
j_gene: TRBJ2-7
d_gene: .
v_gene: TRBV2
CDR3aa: CASTQDWPPSYF
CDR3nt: TGTGCCAGCACCCAGGACTGGCCGCCTTCGTACTTC

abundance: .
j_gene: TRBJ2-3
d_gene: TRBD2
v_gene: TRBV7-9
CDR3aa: CASSSGVAGITDTQYF
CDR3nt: TGTGCCAGCAGCTCAGGGGTAGCGGGGATCACAGATACGCAGTATTTT

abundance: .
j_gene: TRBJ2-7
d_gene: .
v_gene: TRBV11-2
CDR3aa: CASTPAGPIYEQYF
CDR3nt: TGTGCCAGCACCCCCGCGGGACCCATCTACGAGCAGTACTTC

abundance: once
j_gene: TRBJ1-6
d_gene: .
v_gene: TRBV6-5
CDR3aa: CASSYSGSSYNSPLHF
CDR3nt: TGTGCCAGCAGTTACTCAGGGAGCTCCTATAATTCACCCCTCCACTTT

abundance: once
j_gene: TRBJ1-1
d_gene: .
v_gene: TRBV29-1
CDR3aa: CSVGEAGLQAFF
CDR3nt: TGCAGCGTTGGAGAGGCGGGGTTACAGGCTTTCTTT

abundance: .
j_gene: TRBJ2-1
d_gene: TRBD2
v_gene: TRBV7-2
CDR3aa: CASSRDYSYNEQFF
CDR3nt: TGTGCCAGCAGCCGGGACTACTCCTACAATGAGCAGTTCTTC

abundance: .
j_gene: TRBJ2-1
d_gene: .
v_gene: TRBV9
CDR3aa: CASSSNYGGTYNEQFF
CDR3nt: TGTGCCAGCAGCTCCAACTATGGCGGGACTTACAATGAGCAGTTCTTC

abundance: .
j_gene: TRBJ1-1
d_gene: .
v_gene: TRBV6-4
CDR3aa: CASSVEENTEAFF
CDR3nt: TGTGCCAGCAGTGTTGAGGAGAACACTGAAGCTTTCTTT

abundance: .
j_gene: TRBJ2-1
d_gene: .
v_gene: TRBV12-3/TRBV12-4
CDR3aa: CASSLRGGEQFF
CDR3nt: TGTGCCAGCAGCCTAAGAGGGGGTGAGCAGTTCTTC

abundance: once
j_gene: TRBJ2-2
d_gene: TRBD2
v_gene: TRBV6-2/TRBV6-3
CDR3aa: CASSYGASGPLGELFF
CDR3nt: TGTGCCAGCAGTTATGGGGCTAGCGGCCCTCTGGGGGAGCTGTTTTTT

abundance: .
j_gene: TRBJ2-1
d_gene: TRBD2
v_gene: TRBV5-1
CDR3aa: CASSLDGAGAYNEQFF
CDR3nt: TGCGCCAGCAGCTTGGATGGGGCGGGAGCCTACAATGAGCAGTTCTTC

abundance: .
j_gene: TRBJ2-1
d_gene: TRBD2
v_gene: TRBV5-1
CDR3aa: CASSTGTSGSKDEQFF
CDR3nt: TGCGCCAGCAGCACCGGGACTAGCGGGAGCAAAGATGAGCAGTTCTTC